This entry is about one TCR beta chain. Its cognate antigen is unknown. The table came from immunoSEQ multiplex PCR; TCRdb's copy has only in-frame clones and leaves some out. The repertoire holds 120,000 to 150,000 clones, about nine tenths seen once, with about 3.2% in the top ten. The sample originates from a study of T cell responses to AZD1222 COVID-19 vaccine. General study results and limits: The study identified only a handful of AZD1222 recipients as seropositive at baseline.

Trimming stripped 8 bases from V and 6 bases from J, with 11 bases between. Germline V gene sequence: CDR1 MNHNY, CDR2 SVGAGI (reference sequence). The CDR3 extends over 12 amino acids. The sequencing here drew on peripheral blood, taken on day 0 of MenACWY control vaccination. The sequence came from an adult in good health. V and J are TRBV6-6 and TRBJ1-3, with D perhaps matching TRBD1 (5 bases). For the CDR3, the DNA is TGTGCCAGCCAGGGCACGGAAAACACCATATATTTT. The encoded protein is CASQGTENTIYF.